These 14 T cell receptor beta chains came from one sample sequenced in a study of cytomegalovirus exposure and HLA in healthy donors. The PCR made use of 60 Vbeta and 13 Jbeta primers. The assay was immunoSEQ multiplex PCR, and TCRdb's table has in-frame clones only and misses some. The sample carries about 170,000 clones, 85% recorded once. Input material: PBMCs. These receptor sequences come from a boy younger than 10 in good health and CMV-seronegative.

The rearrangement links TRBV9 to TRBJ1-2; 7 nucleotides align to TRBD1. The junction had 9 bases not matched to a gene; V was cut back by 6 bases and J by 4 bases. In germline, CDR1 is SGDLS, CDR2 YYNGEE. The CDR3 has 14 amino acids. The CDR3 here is CASTSTGEPYGYTF. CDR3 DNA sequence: TGTGCCAGCACAAGCACAGGGGAACCCTATGGCTACACCTTC.

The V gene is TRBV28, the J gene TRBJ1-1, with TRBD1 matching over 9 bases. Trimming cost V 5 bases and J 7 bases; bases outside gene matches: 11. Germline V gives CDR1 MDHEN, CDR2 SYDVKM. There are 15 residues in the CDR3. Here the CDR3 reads CASSLSTGTGIEAFF. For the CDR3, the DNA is TGTGCCAGCAGTCTTTCTACCGGGACAGGGATTGAAGCTTTCTTT.

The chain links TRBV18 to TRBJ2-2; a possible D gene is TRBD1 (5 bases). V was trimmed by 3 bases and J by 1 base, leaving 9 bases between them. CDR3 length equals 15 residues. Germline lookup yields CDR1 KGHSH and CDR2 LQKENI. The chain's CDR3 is CASSPRTGNTGELFF. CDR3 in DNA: TGTGCCAGCTCACCTCGTACAGGGAACACCGGGGAGCTGTTTTTT.

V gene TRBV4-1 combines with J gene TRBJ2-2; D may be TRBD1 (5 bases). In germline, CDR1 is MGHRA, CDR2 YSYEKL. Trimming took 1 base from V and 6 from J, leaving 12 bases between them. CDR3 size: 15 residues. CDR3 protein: CASSQGTWGAGELFF. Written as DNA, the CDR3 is TGCGCCAGCAGCCAAGGGACCTGGGGCGCCGGGGAGCTGTTTTTT.

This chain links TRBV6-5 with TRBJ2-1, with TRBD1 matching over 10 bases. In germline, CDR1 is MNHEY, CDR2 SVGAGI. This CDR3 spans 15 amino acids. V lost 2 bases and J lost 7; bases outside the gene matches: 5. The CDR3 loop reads CASSYGQGVGNEQFF. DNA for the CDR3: TGTGCCAGCAGTTACGGACAGGGGGTAGGGAATGAGCAGTTCTTC.

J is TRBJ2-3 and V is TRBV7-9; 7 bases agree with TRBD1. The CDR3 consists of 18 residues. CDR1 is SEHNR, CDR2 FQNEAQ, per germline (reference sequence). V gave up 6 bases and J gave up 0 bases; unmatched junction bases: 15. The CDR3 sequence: CASSGTAKAPASTDTQYF. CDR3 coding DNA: TGTGCCAGCAGTGGGACAGCTAAAGCCCCCGCTAGCACAGATACGCAGTATTTT.

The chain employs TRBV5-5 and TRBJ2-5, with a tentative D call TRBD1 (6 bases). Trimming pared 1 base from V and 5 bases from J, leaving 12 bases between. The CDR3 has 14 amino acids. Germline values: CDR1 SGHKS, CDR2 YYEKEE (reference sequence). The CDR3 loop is CASSLLQGSETQYF. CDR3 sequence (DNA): TGTGCCAGCAGCTTGTTACAGGGAAGCGAGACCCAGTACTTC.

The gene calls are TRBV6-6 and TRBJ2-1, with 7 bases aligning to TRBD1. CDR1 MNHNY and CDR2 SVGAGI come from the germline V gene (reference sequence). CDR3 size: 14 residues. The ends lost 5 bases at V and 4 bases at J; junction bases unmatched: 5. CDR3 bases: TGTGCCAGCAGTGACCCGGGACAGTACAATGAGCAGTTCTTC. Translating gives CASSDPGQYNEQFF.

The CDR3 nucleotides are TGTGCCAGCTCACCAGACGGACAGGTAGCAGAAGCTTTCTTT. As protein: CASSPDGQVAEAFF. This chain uses TRBV18 with TRBJ1-1; 7 bases line up with TRBD1. The junction had 8 bases not matched to a gene; V was cut back by 2 bases and J by 8 bases. In germline, CDR1 is KGHSH, CDR2 LQKENI. The CDR3 length is 14 residues.

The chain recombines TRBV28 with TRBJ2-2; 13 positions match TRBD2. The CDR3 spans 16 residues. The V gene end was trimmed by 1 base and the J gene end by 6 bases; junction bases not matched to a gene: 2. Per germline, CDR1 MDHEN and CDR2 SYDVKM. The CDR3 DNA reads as TGTGCCAGCAGTTTATTAGGACTAGCGGGAGCCGGGGAGCTGTTTTTT. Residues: CASSLLGLAGAGELFF.

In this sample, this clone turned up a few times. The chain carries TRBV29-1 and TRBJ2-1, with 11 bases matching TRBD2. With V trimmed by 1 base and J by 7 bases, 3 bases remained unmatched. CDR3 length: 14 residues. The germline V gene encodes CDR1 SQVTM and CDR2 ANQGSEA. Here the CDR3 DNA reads TGCAGCGTTGAAGTAGCGGGAGGGCCAAATGAGCAGTTCTTC. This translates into CSVEVAGGPNEQFF.

The CDR3 region has the DNA TGTGCCAGCAGCTGGGGGGAAGGGGGCCCTCGGGGCACTGAAGCTTTCTTT. Translated: CASSWGEGGPRGTEAFF. The chain recombines TRBV5-4 with TRBJ1-1, with 7 bases that match TRBD1. V was pared by 3 bases and J by 4 bases, with 15 bases of the junction left unmatched. Germline V lookup: CDR1 SGHNT, CDR2 YYREEE (reference sequence). The CDR3 consists of 17 residues.

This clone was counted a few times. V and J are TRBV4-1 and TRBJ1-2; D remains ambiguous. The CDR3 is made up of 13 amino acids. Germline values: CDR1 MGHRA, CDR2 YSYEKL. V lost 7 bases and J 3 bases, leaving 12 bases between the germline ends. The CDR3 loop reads CASKERADYGYTF. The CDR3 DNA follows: TGCGCCAGCAAGGAGAGGGCGGACTATGGCTACACCTTC.

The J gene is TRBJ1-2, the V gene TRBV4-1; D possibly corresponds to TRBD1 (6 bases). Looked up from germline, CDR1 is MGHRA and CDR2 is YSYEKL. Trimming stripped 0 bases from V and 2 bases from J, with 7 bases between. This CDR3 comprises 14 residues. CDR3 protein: CASSQEQGNYGYTF. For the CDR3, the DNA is TGCGCCAGCAGCCAAGAACAGGGCAACTATGGCTACACCTTC.